This entry concerns a single T cell receptor (beta chain). Its matching antigen is unknown. The data belong to a study of radiotherapy plus CTLA-4 blockade in lung cancer. About the study: In approximately 17% of patients, objective responses were seen; approximately 31% had disease control. Notes on the study in general: In blood, after radiotherapy plus ipilimumab, tumor-derived TCR clones expanded. Early blood T cell clone changes and increased post-radiation serum interferon-beta were reportedly the strongest response predictors.

Each patient with chemo-refractory metastatic non-small-cell lung cancer was treated with focal radiation plus CTLA-4 blockade using ipilimumab. Here immunoSEQ multiplex PCR was the method, and the copy in TCRdb shows in-frame clones only, minus some. Of about 80,000 clones listed, around 80% were seen once; the top ten hold approximately 0.77%. This sequence originates from a human donor with non-small cell lung cancer who had stable disease on radiotherapy plus ipilimumab. Here the sequenced sample was peripheral blood, taken from a patient treated with radiotherapy plus ipilimumab.

The CDR3 sequence is CASRRQGADGELFF. CDR3 DNA sequence: TGTGCCAGCAGGAGACAGGGGGCTGACGGGGAGCTGTTTTTT. This chain links TRBV2 with TRBJ2-2; 10 bases are shared with TRBD1. Germline assignment: CDR1 SNHLY and CDR2 FYNNEI. The CDR3 covers 14 residues. V was pared by 6 bases and J by 7 bases, with 5 bases of the junction left unmatched.